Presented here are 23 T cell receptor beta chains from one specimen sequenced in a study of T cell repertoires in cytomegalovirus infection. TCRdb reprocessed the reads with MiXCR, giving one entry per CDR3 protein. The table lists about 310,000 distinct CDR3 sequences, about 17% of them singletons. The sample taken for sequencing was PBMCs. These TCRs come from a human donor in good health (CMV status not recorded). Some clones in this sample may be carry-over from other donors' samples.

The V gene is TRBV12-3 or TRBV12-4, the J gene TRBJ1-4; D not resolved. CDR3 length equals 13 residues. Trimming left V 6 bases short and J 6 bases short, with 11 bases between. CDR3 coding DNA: TGTGCCAGCAGCCTCTATGGGGATGAAAAACTGTTTTTT. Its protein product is CASSLYGDEKLFF.

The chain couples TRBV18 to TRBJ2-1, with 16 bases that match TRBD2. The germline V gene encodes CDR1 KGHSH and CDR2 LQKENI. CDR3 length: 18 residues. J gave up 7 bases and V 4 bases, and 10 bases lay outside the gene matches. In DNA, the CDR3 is TGTGCCAGCTCACTGGCCGGGACTAGCGGGGGGGCCTCGAATGAGCAGTTCTTC. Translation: CASSLAGTSGGASNEQFF.

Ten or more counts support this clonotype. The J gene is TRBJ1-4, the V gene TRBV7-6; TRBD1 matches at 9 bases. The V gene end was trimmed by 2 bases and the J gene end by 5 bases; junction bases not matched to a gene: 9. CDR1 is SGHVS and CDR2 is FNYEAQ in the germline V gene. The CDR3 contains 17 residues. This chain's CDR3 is CASSLMAPGQGNEKLFF. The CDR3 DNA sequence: TGTGCCAGCAGCTTAATGGCTCCGGGACAGGGCAATGAAAAACTGTTTTTT.

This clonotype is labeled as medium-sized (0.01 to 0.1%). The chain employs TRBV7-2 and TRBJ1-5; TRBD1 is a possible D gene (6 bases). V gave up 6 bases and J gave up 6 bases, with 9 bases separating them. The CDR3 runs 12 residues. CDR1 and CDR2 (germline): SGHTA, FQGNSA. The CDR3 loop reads CASRQGRQPQHF. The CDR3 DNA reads TGTGCCAGCAGACAGGGTCGTCAGCCCCAGCATTTT.

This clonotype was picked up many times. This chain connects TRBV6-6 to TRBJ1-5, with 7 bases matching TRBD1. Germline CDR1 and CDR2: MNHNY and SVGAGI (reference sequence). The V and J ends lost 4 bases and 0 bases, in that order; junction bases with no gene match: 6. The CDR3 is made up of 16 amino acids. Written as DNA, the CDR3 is TGTGCCAGCAGTTCCTCAGACAGGGTTAGCAATCAGCCCCAGCATTTT. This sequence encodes CASSSSDRVSNQPQHF.

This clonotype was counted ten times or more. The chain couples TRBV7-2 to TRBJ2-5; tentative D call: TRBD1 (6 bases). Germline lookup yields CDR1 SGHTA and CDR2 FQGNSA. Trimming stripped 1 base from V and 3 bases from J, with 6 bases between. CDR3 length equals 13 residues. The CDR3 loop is CASSLGTEETQYF. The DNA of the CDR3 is TGTGCCAGCAGCTTAGGGACAGAAGAGACCCAGTACTTC.

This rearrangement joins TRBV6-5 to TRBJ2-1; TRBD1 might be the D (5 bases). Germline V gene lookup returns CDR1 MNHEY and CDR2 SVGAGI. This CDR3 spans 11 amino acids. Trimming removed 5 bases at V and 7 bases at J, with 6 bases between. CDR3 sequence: CASSGANEQFF. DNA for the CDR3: TGTGCCAGCAGTGGGGCAAATGAGCAGTTCTTC.

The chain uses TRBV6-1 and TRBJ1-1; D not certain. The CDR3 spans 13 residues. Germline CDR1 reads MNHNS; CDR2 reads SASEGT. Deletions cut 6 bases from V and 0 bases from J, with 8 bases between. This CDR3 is CASRQSMNTEAFF. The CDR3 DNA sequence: TGTGCCAGCAGACAGAGCATGAACACTGAAGCTTTCTTT.

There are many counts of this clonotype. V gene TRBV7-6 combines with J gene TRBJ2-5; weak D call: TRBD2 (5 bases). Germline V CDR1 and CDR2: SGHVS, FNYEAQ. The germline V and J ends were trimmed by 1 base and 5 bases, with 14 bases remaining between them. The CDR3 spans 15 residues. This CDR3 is CASSLGAGIGETQYF. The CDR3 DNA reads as TGTGCCAGCAGCTTAGGGGCGGGTATCGGCGAGACCCAGTACTTC.

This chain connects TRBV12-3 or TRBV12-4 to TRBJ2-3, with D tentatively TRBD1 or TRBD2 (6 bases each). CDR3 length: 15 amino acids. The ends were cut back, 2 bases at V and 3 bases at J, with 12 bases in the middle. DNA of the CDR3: TGTGCCAGCAGTTTACTAACAGGGAGGACAGATACGCAGTATTTT. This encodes CASSLLTGRTDTQYF.

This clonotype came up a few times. The CDR3 sequence: CASSLMATDTQYF. The CDR3 bases are TGTGCCAGCAGCTTAATGGCCACAGATACGCAGTATTTT. The chain is built from TRBV11-3 and TRBJ2-3; D ambiguous. Trimming took 2 bases from V and 2 from J, leaving 5 bases between them. The CDR3 has 13 residues. Germline lookup yields CDR1 SGHNT and CDR2 YENEEA. The variable domain in full, with the rest retrieved from reference TRBV11-3 and TRBJ2-3, is EAGVVQSPRYKIIEKKQPVAFWCNPISGHNTLYWYLQNLGQGPELLIRYENEEAVDDSQLPKDRFSAERLKGVDSTLKIQPAELGDSAVYLCASSLMATDTQYFGPGTRLTVL.

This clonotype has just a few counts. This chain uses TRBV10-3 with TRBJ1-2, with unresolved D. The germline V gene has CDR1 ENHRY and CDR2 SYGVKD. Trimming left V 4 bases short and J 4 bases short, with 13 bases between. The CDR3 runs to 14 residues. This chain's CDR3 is CAISGLGPSYGYTF. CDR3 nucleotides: TGTGCCATCAGTGGCCTGGGCCCTTCCTATGGCTACACCTTC.

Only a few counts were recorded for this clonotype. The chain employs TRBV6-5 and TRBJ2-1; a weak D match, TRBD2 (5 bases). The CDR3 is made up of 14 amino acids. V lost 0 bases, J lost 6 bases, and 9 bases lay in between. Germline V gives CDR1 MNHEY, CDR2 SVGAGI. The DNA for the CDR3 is TGTGCCAGCAGTTACTCGAACGGGATCAATGAGCAGTTCTTC. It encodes CASSYSNGINEQFF.

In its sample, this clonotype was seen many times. The chain's CDR3 is CASSTTPGQGIRNQPQHF. The DNA for the CDR3 is TGTGCCAGCAGCACAACTCCGGGACAGGGTATACGCAATCAGCCCCAGCATTTT. The V call is TRBV7-2, the J call TRBJ1-5, with 9 bases identical to TRBD1. V gave up 5 bases and J gave up 2 bases; unmatched junction bases: 13. The CDR3 contains 18 residues. From germline, CDR1 is SGHTA and CDR2 FQGNSA. The variable domain in full, completed from reference TRBV7-2 and TRBJ1-5, reads GAGVSQSPSNKVTEKGKDVELRCDPISGHTALYWYRQSLGQGLEFLIYFQGNSAPDKSGLPSDRFSAERTGGSVSTLTIQRTQQEDSAVYLCASSTTPGQGIRNQPQHFGDGTRLSIL.

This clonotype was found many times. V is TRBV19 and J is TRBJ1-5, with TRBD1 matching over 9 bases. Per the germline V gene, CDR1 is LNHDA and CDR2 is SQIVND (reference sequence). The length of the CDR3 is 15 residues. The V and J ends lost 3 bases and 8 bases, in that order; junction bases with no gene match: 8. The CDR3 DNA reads TGTGCCAGTAGTATCCCCGGGACAGGGCTGGAGCCCCAGCATTTT. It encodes CASSIPGTGLEPQHF.

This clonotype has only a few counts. CDR3 DNA: TGTGCCGTTCAACGGGGGGCCCCCGGGGATACGCAGTATTTT. Protein sequence: CAVQRGAPGDTQYF. The rearrangement joins TRBV10-3 to TRBJ2-3, with D maybe TRBD2 (7 bases). V was shortened by 11 bases and J by 6 bases, with 21 bases between the two germline ends. The CDR3 extends over 14 amino acids. The germline gives CDR1 ENHRY, CDR2 SYGVKD.

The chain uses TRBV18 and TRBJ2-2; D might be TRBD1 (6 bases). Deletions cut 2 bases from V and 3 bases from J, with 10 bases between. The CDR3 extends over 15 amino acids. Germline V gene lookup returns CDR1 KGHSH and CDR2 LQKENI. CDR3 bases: TGTGCCAGCTCACCAAATGGGGGCTACACCGGGGAGCTGTTTTTT. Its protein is CASSPNGGYTGELFF.

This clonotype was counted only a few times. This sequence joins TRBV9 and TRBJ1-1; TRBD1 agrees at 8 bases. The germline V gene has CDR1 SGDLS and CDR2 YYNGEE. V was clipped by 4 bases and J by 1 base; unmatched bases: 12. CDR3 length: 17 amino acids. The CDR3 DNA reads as TGTGCCAGCAGCTTAAGGACAGGGAGGGATACGAACACTGAAGCTTTCTTT. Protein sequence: CASSLRTGRDTNTEAFF.

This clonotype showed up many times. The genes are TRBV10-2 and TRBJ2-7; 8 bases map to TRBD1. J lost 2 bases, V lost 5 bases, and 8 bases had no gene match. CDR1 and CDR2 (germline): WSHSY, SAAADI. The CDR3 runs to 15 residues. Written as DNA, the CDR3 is TGCGCCAGCAGTTATAACAGGGGGGAAACCTACGAGCAGTACTTC. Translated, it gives CASSYNRGETYEQYF.

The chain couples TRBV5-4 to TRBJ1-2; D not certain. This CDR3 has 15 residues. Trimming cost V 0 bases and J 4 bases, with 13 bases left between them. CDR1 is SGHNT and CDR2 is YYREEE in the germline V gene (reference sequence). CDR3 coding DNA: TGTGCCAGCAGCTTGGGCGTCGCCGAATTCTATGGCTACACCTTC. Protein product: CASSLGVAEFYGYTF.

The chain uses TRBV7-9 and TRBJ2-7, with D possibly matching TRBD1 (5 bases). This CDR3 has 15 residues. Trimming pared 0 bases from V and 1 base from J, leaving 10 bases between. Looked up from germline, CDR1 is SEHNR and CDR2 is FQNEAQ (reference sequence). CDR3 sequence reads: CASSLALRGSYEQYF. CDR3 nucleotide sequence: TGTGCCAGCAGCTTAGCGCTAAGGGGTTCCTACGAGCAGTACTTC.

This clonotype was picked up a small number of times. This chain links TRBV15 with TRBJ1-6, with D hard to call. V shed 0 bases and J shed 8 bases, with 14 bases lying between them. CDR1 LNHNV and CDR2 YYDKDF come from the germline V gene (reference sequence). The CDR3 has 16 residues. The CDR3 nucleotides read TGTGCCACCAGCAGAGATCTCGGCGTCGCGGATTCACCCCTCCACTTT. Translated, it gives CATSRDLGVADSPLHF.

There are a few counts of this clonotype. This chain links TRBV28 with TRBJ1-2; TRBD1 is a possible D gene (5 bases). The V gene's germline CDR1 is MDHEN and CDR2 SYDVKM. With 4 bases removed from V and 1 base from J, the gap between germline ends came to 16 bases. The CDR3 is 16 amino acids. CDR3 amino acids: CASSSGTGRYNYGYTF. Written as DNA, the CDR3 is TGTGCCAGCAGTTCCGGGACGGGACGATATAACTATGGCTACACCTTC.